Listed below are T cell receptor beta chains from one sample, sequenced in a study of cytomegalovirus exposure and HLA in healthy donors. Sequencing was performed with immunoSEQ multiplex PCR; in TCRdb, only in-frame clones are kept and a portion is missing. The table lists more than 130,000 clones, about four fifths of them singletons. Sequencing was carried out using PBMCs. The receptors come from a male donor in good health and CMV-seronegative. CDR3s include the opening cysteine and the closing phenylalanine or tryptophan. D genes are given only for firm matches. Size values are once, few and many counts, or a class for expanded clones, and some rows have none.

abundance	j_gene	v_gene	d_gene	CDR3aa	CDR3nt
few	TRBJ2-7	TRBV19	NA	CASSVQVSYEQYF	TGTGCCAGTAGTGTACAGGTTTCCTACGAGCAGTACTTC
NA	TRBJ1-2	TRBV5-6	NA	CASSLMTVRTETF	TGTGCCAGCAGCTTGATGACAGTTAGAACGGAGACCTTC
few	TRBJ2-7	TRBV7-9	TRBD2	CASSWEGRANEQYF	TGTGCCAGCAGTTGGGAGGGAAGGGCCAACGAGCAGTACTTC
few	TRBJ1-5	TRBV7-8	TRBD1	CASSRFRDRVHQPQHF	TGTGCCAGCAGCAGATTCCGGGACAGGGTTCATCAGCCCCAGCATTTT
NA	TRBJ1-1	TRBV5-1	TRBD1	CASSLALTRTGEAEAFF	TGCGCCAGCAGCTTGGCCCTAACGAGGACAGGGGAGGCTGAAGCTTTCTTT
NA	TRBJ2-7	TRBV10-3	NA	CAISEATGLPTTQYF	TGTGCCATCAGTGAGGCTACAGGCCTACCTACGACGCAGTACTTC
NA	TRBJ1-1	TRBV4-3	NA	CASSQELPSDSCEAFF	TGCGCCAGCAGCCAAGAACTCCCGAGCGACAGCTGTGAAGCTTTCTTT
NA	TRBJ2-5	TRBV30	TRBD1	CAWTGGGETQYF	TGTGCCTGGACAGGGGGTGGGGAGACCCAGTACTTC
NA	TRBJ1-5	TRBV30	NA	CAWRVKPRQNSNQPQHF	TGTGCCTGGCGTGTAAAACCCCGACAGAATAGCAATCAGCCCCAGCATTTT
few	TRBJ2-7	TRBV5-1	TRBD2	CASSRGVGLDYEQYF	TGCGCCAGCAGCCGGGGCGTGGGACTAGACTACGAGCAGTACTTC
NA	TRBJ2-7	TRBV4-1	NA	CASSHSGSYEQYF	TGCGCCAGCAGCCACTCTGGGAGCTACGAGCAGTACTTC
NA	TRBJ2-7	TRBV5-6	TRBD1	CASSLHGTGGEQYF	TGTGCCAGCAGCTTGCATGGGACAGGGGGCGAGCAGTACTTC
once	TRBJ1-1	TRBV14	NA	CASSQRPPKLGAFF	TGTGCCAGCAGCCAACGACCTCCGAAACTAGGAGCTTTCTTT